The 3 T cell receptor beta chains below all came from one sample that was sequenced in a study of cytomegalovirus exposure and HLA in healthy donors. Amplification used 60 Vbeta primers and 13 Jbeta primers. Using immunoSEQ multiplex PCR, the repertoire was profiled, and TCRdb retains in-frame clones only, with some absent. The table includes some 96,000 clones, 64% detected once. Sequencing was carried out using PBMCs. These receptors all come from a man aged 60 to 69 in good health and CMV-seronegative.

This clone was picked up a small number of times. The CDR3 sequence is CASSEGADRLPQHF. CDR3 nucleotide sequence: TGTGCCAGCAGTGAAGGGGCAGACAGGCTACCCCAGCATTTT. The gene calls are TRBV2 and TRBJ1-5, with D possibly being TRBD1 (6 bases). V was trimmed by 1 base and J by 10 bases, leaving 14 bases between them. Germline loops: CDR1 SNHLY, CDR2 FYNNEI. The CDR3 is made up of 14 amino acids.

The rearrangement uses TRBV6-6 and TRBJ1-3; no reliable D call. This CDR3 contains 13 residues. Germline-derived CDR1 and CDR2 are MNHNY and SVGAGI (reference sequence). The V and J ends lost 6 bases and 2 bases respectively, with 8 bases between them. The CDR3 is CASSSSAGNTIYF. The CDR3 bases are TGTGCCAGCAGCTCCTCAGCTGGAAACACCATATATTTT.

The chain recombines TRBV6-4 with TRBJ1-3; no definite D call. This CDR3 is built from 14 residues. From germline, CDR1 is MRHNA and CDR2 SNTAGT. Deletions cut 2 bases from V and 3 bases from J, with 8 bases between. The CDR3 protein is CASSDQVIGNTIYF. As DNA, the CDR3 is TGTGCCAGCAGTGACCAGGTAATTGGAAACACCATATATTTT.